This T cell receptor beta chain is from a study of Graves' ophthalmopathy and Graves' hyperthyroidism. Amplified material comprised TCR beta CDR3 regions derived from RNA transcripts. An initial RT-PCR round employing HTBI primers preceded a second-round multiplex PCR. TCRdb re-analysed the multiplex PCR reads in MiXCR, keeping a single row per CDR3 protein. This sample yields about 370,000 distinct CDR3 sequences, of which approximately 20% are seen a single time; 1.6% belongs to the top ten. At least ten counts were recorded for this clonotype. What it binds is not known. Whole-study findings and limits: In blood appeared most of the expanded thyroid clonotypes whose frequency exceeded 0.001.

The CDR3 is 15 amino acids. Germline assignment: CDR1 DFQATT and CDR2 SNEGSKA (reference sequence). V lost 5 bases to trimming and J lost 5 bases; unmatched junction nucleotides: 11. Sequencing was carried out using peripheral blood. The origin of this receptor is a woman aged 18 to 35 with Graves' ophthalmopathy. The chain employs TRBV20-1 and TRBJ2-7, with TRBD1 identical over 11 bases. The CDR3 coding sequence is TGCAGTGCTTTTGCTACCGGGACAGGGGGAAACGAGCAGTACTTC. Translation gives CSAFATGTGGNEQYF.